Described below is a single T cell receptor (beta chain) sequence and its context. It lacks a known antigen. Qualities for individual bases were not recorded, and no much larger clone is one base off. The source of the sample is a study of Ad26.COV2.S vaccination and SARS-CoV-2 variants (dated by TCRdb to the early 2020s). Turning to the overall study: Vaccine-arm donors were drawn from COV1001, a multicentre, randomized, double-blind, placebo-controlled phase I-IIa trial of Ad26.COV2.S in healthy adults. Ad26.COV2.S was administered intramuscularly at a dose of 5x10^10 or 1x10^11 viral particles, either as one shot or as two shots given 56 days apart. Sequencing of the TCRbeta repertoire served to evaluate the specificity and breadth of SARS-CoV-2-reactive T cell receptors following Ad26.COV2.S vaccination. A total of around 32 samples were included in the TCR-sequenced set, comprising around 19 Ad26.COV2.S vaccine recipients, 5 placebo recipients and 8 SARS-CoV-2 convalescent individuals. Trial participants were randomized into five groups of five: low-dose or high-dose Ad26.COV2.S given once or twice, or placebo on both occasions. Blinding of investigators to trial group allocation was maintained during experiments and outcome assessment. What the research found in general, with its limitations: Compared with placebo recipients, Ad26.COV2.S recipients showed higher spike-specific TCR breadth (P = 0.0014). It was noted by the authors that total T cell responses may have been underestimated by the TCR breadth and depth analyses. Comparing responses between vaccine doses or regimens was not something the study was powered to do. After vaccination, spike-specific CD8+ and CD4+ T cell responses were reported to show substantial breadth. Comparable non-spike TCR breadth was observed between vaccine and placebo recipients, consistent with only spike being contained in the vaccine.

V lost 0 bases and J lost 1 base; the stretch between them is 13 bases long. The CDR3 covers 17 residues, taking in both the cysteine and the phenylalanine. The kept DNA is CDR3 alone, 51 bases in frame from the first base. CDR1 and CDR2 (LGHNA, YSLEER) derive from the germline V gene. The treatment or condition label, read with the paper, signifies: 15 to 20 received Ad26.COV2.S at low or high dose, single or two shots; several received placebo; per-sample allocation not given. Repertoires of vaccine and placebo recipients were sequenced from samples taken on day 63 after the first injection. Cohort 1b enrolled some 25 adults aged 18-55 years at a single site in Boston, USA, between 29 July and 7 August 2020. As a vaccine, Ad26.COV2.S was a replication-incompetent adenovirus type 26 vector that expressed a prefusion-stabilized SARS-CoV-2 spike protein derived from the original Wuhan strain. TCRbeta CDR3 regions were sequenced with the immunoSEQ Assay. After extraction, genomic DNA underwent amplification by bias-controlled multiplex PCR, followed by high-throughput sequencing. The paper's data handling went like this. Collapsing and filtering of sequences were performed to quantify the absolute abundance of each unique TCRbeta CDR3 region. T cell fraction was estimated by normalizing TCRbeta template counts to usable DNA, which was measured by amplifying reference genes present in all nucleated cells. Repertoire TCRs were annotated as SARS-CoV-2-specific when V gene, CDR3 amino acid sequence and J gene were exactly matched to a known reactive TCR set. The reference SARS-CoV-2 TCR set was obtained from MIRA and was filtered for enrichment in COVID-19-positive ImmuneCODE repertoires, whereby public or cross-reactive TCRs were removed. Using the MIRA antigens, annotated TCRs were further analysed by specific ORF or by position within an ORF. Breadth was defined as the number of annotated unique rearrangements divided by the total number of unique productive rearrangements, and depth was defined as the summed frequency of the annotated unique rearrangements. Two-sided Wilcoxon rank-sum tests were used to compare TCR breadth between groups. TCRdb provides this immuneACCESS table in a form limited to in-frame rearrangements. Some clones are lacking; in checked studies, under half of them reflect an unresolved V gene, and why the rest are absent is not known. V, J and clone size were drawn from that table, and D and trimming were deduced from the DNA. Recorded for this sample are around 450,000 clones; 89% of them occurred a single time. The top ten clones comprise 2.5% of the sample.

Here the sequenced sample was peripheral blood, taken in a trial of Ad26.COV2.S vaccine versus placebo. The TCR was taken from a person between 18 and 59 years old who received the Ad26.COV2.S COVID-19 vaccine or a placebo. The sequence links TRBV4-3 to TRBJ2-1; the D gene assignment is ambiguous. The CDR3 protein is CASSQDPGEVSYNEQFF. The DNA sequence follows: TGCGCCAGCAGCCAAGATCCCGGCGAGGTGTCCTACAATGAGCAGTTCTTC.